This T cell receptor (beta chain) was found in a study of control samples from healthy donors and cancer patients. Assay used: immunoSEQ multiplex PCR; TCRdb lists only in-frame clones, some missing. The sample contains 99,000 or so clones, about four fifths of which appear only once. V lost 6 bases and J 1 base, leaving 14 bases between the germline ends. The germline V gene encodes CDR1 SGHRS and CDR2 YFSETQ. The CDR3 contains 15 residues. Input material: blood. This clonotype was obtained from a man aged 60 to 75 in good health. The J gene is TRBJ2-1, the V gene TRBV5-1; D assignment may be TRBD1 or TRBD2 (5 bases each). CDR3 DNA: TGCGCCAGCACTACTTCCGGGACGTCCTACAATGAGCAGTTCTTC. This sequence encodes CASTTSGTSYNEQFF.